The T cell receptor beta chain under discussion was sequenced for a study of cytomegalovirus exposure and HLA in healthy donors. CDR1 LGHNA and CDR2 YNFKEQ come from the germline V gene. CDR3 length: 19 residues. Trimming at V came to 0 bases and at J to 7 bases, leaving 13 bases not matched to a gene. As to this clone: Its antigen is currently unknown.

Study results and caveats: Rates of TCR association differed by HLA locus in a later analysis, with DRB1 highest and HLA-C lowest. The likely origin of a cluster of highly shared sequence variants was a sequencing artifact. In terms of immune exposure information, only CMV serostatus was available. 87-base-pair reads could not separate some V segments, including TRBV6-2 and TRBV6-3.

The PCR had 60 Vbeta and 13 Jbeta primers. TCRdb's table, derived via immunoSEQ multiplex PCR, lists solely in-frame clones and lacks some. The table shows about 120,000 clones, with about four fifths occurring only once. The sequence was obtained from a man younger than 45 in good health and CMV-seropositive. This chain joins TRBV4-2 and TRBJ2-5, with 14 bases that match TRBD2. Sequencing input: PBMCs. The CDR3 DNA sequence: TGTGCCAGCAGCCAAGATTGGTCGGGACTAGCGGGAGATGGTGTGACCCAGTACTTC. Translation gives CASSQDWSGLAGDGVTQYF.